This entry concerns a single T cell receptor beta chain. Its target is not known. The record originates from a study of beta chain features in type 1 diabetes. Study outcomes and limitations: TCRB CDR3 length was moderately but significantly reduced in all four CD4+ subsets of Type 1 diabetes patients.

The investigators reverse transcribed all of the isolated RNA, so they sequenced expressed TCRB transcripts. Here immunoSEQ multiplex PCR was the method, and the copy in TCRdb shows in-frame clones only, minus some. Here the sample spans about 160,000 clones, 8% to 8.5% being singletons. Germline lookup yields CDR1 SGHTA and CDR2 FQGNSA. The CDR3 covers 16 residues. Unmatched junction bases numbered 12, after V lost 4 bases and J lost 6 bases. The sequenced material came from central memory CD4+ T cells from blood. The TCR sequence derives from a woman in her late teens or twenties with type 1 diabetes. The rearrangement joins TRBV7-2 to TRBJ2-3, with TRBD2 matching 8 bases. The CDR3 loop is CASSSTLAGGRDTQYF. The DNA of the CDR3 is TGTGCCAGCAGCTCAACCCTGGCGGGAGGAAGGGATACGCAGTATTTT.